This TCR beta chain was recorded in a study of blood T cell repertoires in COVID-19. Germline assignment: CDR1 SGHRS and CDR2 YFSETQ. V gave up 3 bases and J gave up 9 bases; unmatched junction bases: 4. CDR3 length equals 13 residues. The protocol was immunoSEQ multiplex PCR, while the TCRdb copy is restricted to in-frame clones and leaves out a portion. The sample includes around 220,000 clones, about 88% of them seen just once. The chain uses TRBV5-1 and TRBJ2-7, with TRBD2 matching over 12 bases. Sequencing was carried out using peripheral blood. The receptor comes from a man aged 35 to 55 with active or convalescent COVID-19. The CDR3 is CASSSGGLAGQYF. In nucleotides, the CDR3 is TGCGCCAGCAGCTCGGGGGGACTAGCGGGGCAGTACTTC.